This TCR beta chain emerged from a study of multiple sclerosis patients with progressive multifocal leukoencephalopathy. Sequencing was at survey level. Here immunoSEQ multiplex PCR was the method, and the copy in TCRdb shows in-frame clones only, minus some. The table lists about 25,000 clones, around 93% of them singletons. Study outcomes and limitations: Less diverse TRB repertoires were suggested in most PML patients.

Germline lookup yields CDR1 MRHNA and CDR2 SNTAGT. V dropped 0 bases and J dropped 8 bases, with 8 bases sitting between them. This CDR3 contains 13 residues. This clone was detected only once. Its antigen remains unknown. Time point: less than 15 months of natalizumab therapy. The specimen was PBMCs, collected from a patient treated with natalizumab. This receptor was obtained from a man aged 30 to 39 with multiple sclerosis. The genes are TRBV6-4 and TRBJ2-1; the D gene is possibly TRBD2 (5 bases). This chain's CDR3 is CASSDSERDEQFF. The CDR3, as DNA: TGTGCCAGCAGTGACTCGGAGAGGGATGAGCAGTTCTTC.